Sequencing of this TCR beta chain was carried out in a study of T cell repertoires in ileal Crohn's disease. As for the study in general: All patients had surgery for stricturing (about 60%) or penetrating (around 39%) disease. Regarding the study as a whole: Endoscopic recurrence occurred in every patient whose clonality exceeded 26.8%.

Per sample, approximately 540 nanograms of biopsy DNA were TCRB immunosequenced. This table comes from immunoSEQ multiplex PCR, and its TCRdb copy is limited to in-frame clones, with some not included. The table records about 12,000 clones, approximately 85% of them present only once. Noted time point: neoterminal ileum biopsy at postoperative endoscopy, about 6 months after surgery. Eligibility required adulthood, ileal or ileocolonic Crohn's disease and indicated ileocolonic resection. The CDR3 spans 14 residues. Germline trimming cut 6 bases from V and 6 bases from J; bases unmatched to any gene: 4. Germline CDR1 and CDR2: SGHRS and YFSETQ. This clone was seen just once. Its antigen is unknown.

This chain joins TRBV5-1 and TRBJ2-2; 11 bases are shared with TRBD1. The TCR sequence derives from an adult with Crohn's disease. Sequencing was done on a sample of ileal tissue. The CDR3 reads CASKGQGASGELFF. The CDR3 DNA sequence: TGCGCCAGCAAAGGACAGGGGGCTTCCGGGGAGCTGTTTTTT.